This T cell receptor (beta chain) was documented in a study of T cell repertoires in cytomegalovirus infection. The overall study: Recently identified HLA-C-restricted CMV epitopes were among the peptides used.

CDR3 size: 14 residues. CDR1 is SNHLY, CDR2 FYNNEI, per germline. V was trimmed by 6 bases and J by 3 bases, leaving 14 bases between them. Findings of the study overall: Identification of carriers of CMV plus the relevant HLA was achieved through cumulative public TCR beta family frequency.

This clonotype has only a few counts. Its target is not known. TCRdb fed the reads into MiXCR, producing one record per CDR3 protein. The sample includes about 25,000 distinct CDR3 sequences, under 25% of them seen just once. V and J are TRBV2 and TRBJ1-1; maybe TRBD1 (5 bases). This sample comprised CD8+ T cells from cultured PBMCs, obtained from culture after CMV antigen stimulation. The TCR was taken from a human donor in good health (CMV status not recorded). Some clones in this sample may be carry-over from other donors' samples. CDR3: CASSGRGWDTEAFF. CDR3 nucleotide sequence: TGTGCCAGCAGCGGCCGGGGCTGGGACACTGAAGCTTTCTTT. The entire variable domain, with the rest obtained from reference TRBV2 and TRBJ1-1, is as follows: EPEVTQTPSHQVTQMGQEVILRCVPISNHLYFYWYRQILGQKVEFLVSFYNNEISEKSEIFDDQFSVERPDGSNFTLKIRSTKLEDSAMYFCASSGRGWDTEAFFGQGTRLTVV.